This entry is about one T cell receptor beta chain. Its antigen is as yet unknown. These data come from a study of vaccination effects on CD4 cells after COVID-19. Broader study findings: Late after vaccination, infection- and vaccine-induced clones showed marked clonal contraction. Convalescent patients were scarce in the study, and it lacked early post-infection timepoints.

The length of the CDR3 is 16 residues. With V trimmed by 2 bases and J by 4 bases, 8 bases remained unmatched. CDR1 and CDR2 from the germline V gene are GTSNPN and SVGIG (reference sequence). Antigen-specific CD4+ T cells expanded by the ViraFEST assay with viral peptide pools were then sequenced. Isolation of CD4+ T cells took place after approximately 10 days of culture. All participants had two doses of either the BNT162b2 or mRNA-1273 vaccine. Cultures received IL-2 medium that replaced half the medium on days 3 and 7. Profiling relied on immunoSEQ multiplex PCR, and the TCRdb table lists in-frame clones only, not all of them. The table shows 25,000 to 35,000 clones, with around 74% occurring only once.

The sequence derives from a human donor who received a COVID-19 vaccine. The source material was CD4+ T cells from PBMCs cultured with HCoV-OC43 spike peptides, sampled after COVID-19 vaccination. Subset denoted: HCoV-OC43 spike overlapping peptide pool stimulation. The gene calls are TRBV30 and TRBJ2-5, with TRBD2 matching 12 bases. CDR3 protein: CAWSYTGLAGLETQYF. The DNA for the CDR3 is TGTGCCTGGAGTTATACGGGACTAGCGGGTTTAGAGACCCAGTACTTC. Filled out from reference TRBV30 and TRBJ2-5, the complete variable domain reads SQTIHQWPATLVQPVGSPLSLECTVEGTSNPNLYWYRQAAGRGLQLLFYSVGIGQISSEVPQNLSASRPQDRQFILSSKKLLLSDSGFYLCAWSYTGLAGLETQYFGPGTRLLVL.